Listed here are 25 T cell receptor beta chains from one sample, sequenced in a study of spatial heterogeneity in lung cancer. TCRdb called the 5' RACE reads again in MiXCR, with one record for every CDR3 protein. The table shows approximately 81,000 distinct CDR3 sequences, with over 10% occurring only once. The time point is: sample taken at primary tumor resection. Unsorted whole RNA of tumor, nontumor lung or frozen PBMC was sequenced. The sequenced sample was PBMCs, obtained at surgery. These receptors were obtained from a male donor with early-stage non-small cell lung cancer.

This clonotype turned up a few times. The chain has TRBV19 and TRBJ2-7; TRBD2 aligns across 7 bases. Per the germline V gene, CDR1 is LNHDA and CDR2 is SQIVND (reference sequence). The CDR3 covers 15 residues. V lost 5 bases and J lost 4; bases outside the gene matches: 11. DNA for the CDR3: TGTGCCAGTAGTTCTCGCCTAGCGGATTCTTACGAGCAGTACTTC. It codes for CASSSRLADSYEQYF.

The chain recombines TRBV6-6 with TRBJ2-2; the D gene is possibly TRBD1 (5 bases). Trimming removed 2 bases from V and 3 bases from J, with 10 bases in between. Per the germline V gene, CDR1 is MNHNY and CDR2 is SVGAGI (reference sequence). The CDR3 has 15 amino acids. The CDR3 is CASSYRGRDTGELFF. DNA of the CDR3: TGTGCCAGCAGTTACAGGGGCCGGGACACCGGGGAGCTGTTTTTT.

This clonotype was seen a handful of times. The chain recombines TRBV29-1 with TRBJ1-1; tentatively, D is TRBD1 (6 bases). The V gene lost 4 bases and the J gene lost 0 bases, with 18 bases spanning the gap. The V gene's germline CDR1 is SQVTM and CDR2 ANQGSEA. The CDR3 length is 16 residues. CDR3 amino acids: CSVAIAGTKMNTEAFF. CDR3 in DNA: TGCAGCGTTGCGATTGCAGGGACAAAGATGAACACTGAAGCTTTCTTT.

This clonotype was counted many times. The chain couples TRBV3-1 to TRBJ1-1; the D gene is possibly TRBD1 (5 bases). The CDR3 covers 14 residues. V was shortened by 3 bases and J by 0 bases, with 8 bases between the two germline ends. CDR1 is LGHDT and CDR2 is YNNKEL in the germline V gene (reference sequence). The CDR3 reads CASSQGTVNTEAFF. The CDR3 DNA follows: TGTGCCAGCAGCCAGGGGACCGTGAACACTGAAGCTTTCTTT.

This clonotype occurred a few times. The chain couples TRBV7-9 to TRBJ1-1; no clear D. The CDR3 runs to 14 residues. CDR1 and CDR2 from the germline V gene are SEHNR and FQNEAQ (reference sequence). With 4 bases removed from V and 3 bases from J, the gap between germline ends came to 12 bases. The CDR3 loop is CASSSPTGYTEAFF. CDR3 DNA: TGTGCCAGCAGCTCCCCTACCGGCTACACTGAAGCTTTCTTT.

In this sample, this clonotype turned up many times. This chain connects TRBV5-5 to TRBJ1-1; no definite D call. Germline V gene lookup returns CDR1 SGHKS and CDR2 YYEKEE (reference sequence). Trimming removed 3 bases at V and 0 bases at J, with 9 bases between. This CDR3 comprises 14 residues. The CDR3 DNA reads as TGTGCCAGCAGCTCTCGTAGGATGAACACTGAAGCTTTCTTT. Translation gives CASSSRRMNTEAFF.

The chain uses TRBV7-8 and TRBJ1-5; D unresolved. This CDR3 is 16 amino acids long. V was clipped by 1 base and J by 2 bases, with 12 bases between them. Germline-derived CDR1 and CDR2 are SGHVS and FQNEAQ. CDR3: CASSLGTLGGNQPQHF. CDR3 bases: TGTGCCAGCAGCTTAGGGACCCTCGGCGGCAATCAGCCCCAGCATTTT.

This clonotype has only a few counts. The genes are TRBV6-1 and TRBJ2-5; 8 bases agree with TRBD1. This CDR3 comprises 13 residues. J gave up 5 bases and V 8 bases, and 7 bases lay outside the gene matches. The V gene's germline CDR1 is MNHNS and CDR2 SASEGT. CDR3 sequence reads: CASLRTGKETQYF. The CDR3 nucleotides read TGTGCCAGCTTACGGACAGGGAAGGAGACCCAGTACTTC.

The J gene is TRBJ2-2, the V gene TRBV5-1; D is unclear. CDR1 and CDR2 from the germline V gene are SGHRS and YFSETQ. There are 14 residues in the CDR3. Trimming pared 5 bases from V and 2 bases from J, leaving 10 bases between. CDR3 region: CASRSSANTGELFF. CDR3 in DNA: TGCGCCAGCAGATCCTCCGCAAACACCGGGGAGCTGTTTTTT. Full variable domain (outside the CDR3, taken from reference TRBV5-1 and TRBJ2-2): KAGVTQTPRYLIKTRGQQVTLSCSPISGHRSVSWYQQTPGQGLQFLFEYFSETQRNKGNFPGRFSGRQFSNSRSEMNVSTLELGDSALYLCASRSSANTGELFFGEGSRLTVL.

In nucleotides, the CDR3 is TGTGCCAGTAGTACACGCCGGGACAGAAGTTACAATGAGCAGTTCTTC. This encodes CASSTRRDRSYNEQFF. The chain joins TRBV19 to TRBJ2-1; 7 bases are shared with TRBD1. The V gene's germline CDR1 is LNHDA and CDR2 SQIVND (reference sequence). V was pared by 4 bases and J by 4 bases, with 10 bases of the junction left unmatched. CDR3 length: 16 amino acids.

The V and J genes are TRBV6-2 or TRBV6-3 and TRBJ2-1, with D possibly TRBD1 on 6 matching bases. The V end was cut by 3 bases, the J end by 0 bases, with 9 bases between. The CDR3 totals 15 residues. Germline V CDR1 and CDR2: MNHEY, SVGEGT. The DNA for the CDR3 is TGTGCCAGCAGTTATGGACAGAGCTCCTACAATGAGCAGTTCTTC. Protein sequence: CASSYGQSSYNEQFF.

The chain combines TRBV5-1 with TRBJ2-1, with D possibly TRBD2 on 5 matching bases. V was shortened by 4 bases and J by 7 bases, with 12 bases between the two germline ends. Germline CDR1 reads SGHRS; CDR2 reads YFSETQ. The CDR3 totals 13 residues. The CDR3 DNA follows: TGCGCCAGCAGCCCTGGCCCGGGGAATGAGCAGTTCTTC. Translation: CASSPGPGNEQFF.

This clonotype is termed large (0.1 to 1%). The J gene is TRBJ2-6, the V gene TRBV9, with a tentative D call TRBD2 (5 bases). Germline CDR1 reads SGDLS; CDR2 reads YYNGEE. This CDR3 comprises 17 residues. The germline V and J ends were trimmed by 4 bases and 0 bases, with 14 bases remaining between them. CDR3 residues: CASSPSGGASGANVLTF. The CDR3 coding sequence is TGTGCCAGCAGCCCAAGCGGCGGTGCCTCTGGGGCCAACGTCCTGACTTTC.

The table lists this clonotype with a few counts. This chain links TRBV11-2 with TRBJ1-2; D gene ambiguous. V was trimmed by 0 bases and J by 4 bases, leaving 15 bases between them. The CDR3 totals 16 residues. Looked up from germline, CDR1 is SGHAT and CDR2 is FQNNGV. DNA of the CDR3: TGTGCCAGCAGCTTAGAAGGGCCCCCCAACCTCTATGGCTACACCTTC. It is translated as CASSLEGPPNLYGYTF.

The sample holds a few counts of this clonotype. V gene TRBV29-1 combines with J gene TRBJ2-3; D is ambiguous. The V and J ends lost 5 bases and 3 bases respectively, with 9 bases between them. This CDR3 is 12 amino acids long. Per germline, CDR1 SQVTM and CDR2 ANQGSEA. DNA for the CDR3: TGCAGCGTTTCAGATGGGACAGATACGCAGTATTTT. Encoded protein: CSVSDGTDTQYF.

This clonotype appeared many times. The chain couples TRBV7-3 to TRBJ2-7, with 10 bases that match TRBD2. The CDR3 covers 15 residues. The germline gives CDR1 SGHTA, CDR2 FQGTGA. The V segment lost 5 bases and the J segment 2 bases; nucleotides outside the gene matches: 6. The CDR3 is CASSAGLADTYEQYF. In DNA form, the CDR3 reads TGTGCCAGCAGCGCCGGACTAGCGGACACCTACGAGCAGTACTTC.

The rearrangement uses TRBV7-2 and TRBJ1-1; 7 positions match TRBD1. The CDR3 has 15 amino acids. V lost 0 bases, J lost 2 bases, and 3 bases stayed unmatched. Per the germline V gene, CDR1 is SGHTA and CDR2 is FQGNSA. The CDR3 DNA follows: TGTGCCAGCAGCTTAGCATCAGGGGGAAACACTGAAGCTTTCTTT. This codes for CASSLASGGNTEAFF.

This chain connects TRBV5-1 to TRBJ1-1; D remains unclear. CDR1 SGHRS and CDR2 YFSETQ come from the germline V gene. The CDR3 runs to 13 residues. Trimming pared 3 bases from V and 0 bases from J, leaving 6 bases between. DNA for the CDR3: TGCGCCAGCAGCTGGGCATTGAACACTGAAGCTTTCTTT. It encodes CASSWALNTEAFF. The full variable domain, completed using reference TRBV5-1 and TRBJ1-1, is KAGVTQTPRYLIKTRGQQVTLSCSPISGHRSVSWYQQTPGQGLQFLFEYFSETQRNKGNFPGRFSGRQFSNSRSEMNVSTLELGDSALYLCASSWALNTEAFFGQGTRLTVV.

This clonotype occurred a few times. The chain couples TRBV29-1 to TRBJ2-6, with no clear D. Germline V CDR1 and CDR2: SQVTM, ANQGSEA. V was trimmed by 5 bases and J by 2 bases, leaving 10 bases between them. The CDR3 loop spans 14 amino acids. In DNA, the CDR3 is TGCAGCGTTTTAGAGCTTGCTGGGGCCAACGTCCTGACTTTC. As protein: CSVLELAGANVLTF. The entire variable domain, with the rest obtained from reference TRBV29-1 and TRBJ2-6, is as follows: SAVISQKPSRDICQRGTSLTIQCQVDSQVTMMFWYRQQPGQSLTLIATANQGSEATYESGFVIDKFPISRPNLTFSTLTVSNMSPEDSSIYLCSVLELAGANVLTFGAGSRLTVL.

V gene TRBV23-1 combines with J gene TRBJ1-5; the match to TRBD1 covers 7 bases. TRBV23-1 is labeled an ORF, and its function is uncertain. Trimming at V came to 1 base and at J to 7 bases, leaving 7 bases not matched to a gene. The CDR3 runs 15 residues. The CDR3 coding sequence is TGCGCCAGCAGTCAATTCAGACAGGGAGAGCAGCCCCAGCATTTT. Protein: CASSQFRQGEQPQHF.

The CDR3 region is CAWSRSGGYNEQFF. CDR3 sequence (DNA): TGTGCCTGGAGTCGTAGCGGAGGATACAATGAGCAGTTCTTC. The chain links TRBV30 to TRBJ2-1, with D maybe TRBD2 (6 bases). With 2 bases removed from V and 4 bases from J, the gap between germline ends came to 12 bases. The germline V gene has CDR1 GTSNPN and CDR2 SVGIG (reference sequence). This CDR3 region has 14 residues.

The genes are TRBV4-1 and TRBJ1-3; D remains ambiguous. CDR1 is MGHRA and CDR2 is YSYEKL in the germline V gene. The V end lost 2 bases, the J end lost 0 bases, and 8 bases lay between the germline ends. The CDR3 consists of 15 residues. The CDR3 here is CASSQNGGSGNTIYF. CDR3 sequence (DNA): TGCGCCAGCAGCCAAAACGGAGGCTCTGGAAACACCATATATTTT.

The chain is built from TRBV7-6 and TRBJ2-3, with D possibly called TRBD1 or TRBD2 (5 bases each). The CDR3 consists of 16 residues. Germline V lookup: CDR1 SGHVS, CDR2 FNYEAQ. The V end was cut by 5 bases, the J end by 3 bases, with 18 bases between. CDR3 DNA: TGTGCCAGCAGCCCGACGAGGGGAATAAAGACAGATACGCAGTATTTT. Translation gives CASSPTRGIKTDTQYF. Drawing the rest from reference TRBV7-6 and TRBJ2-3, the complete variable domain is GAGVSQSPRYKVTKRGQDVALRCDPISGHVSLYWYRQALGQGPEFLTYFNYEAQQDKSGLPNDRFSAERPEGSISTLTIQRTEQRDSAMYRCASSPTRGIKTDTQYFGPGTRLTVL.

This clonotype has just a few counts. The chain uses TRBV29-1 and TRBJ2-5; D is undetermined. This CDR3 has 13 residues. Trimming cost V 7 bases and J 0 bases, with 12 bases left between them. CDR1 and CDR2 from the germline V gene are SQVTM and ANQGSEA. CDR3 DNA sequence: TGCAGCGCCTTTGGGCCTGACCAAGAGACCCAGTACTTC. Translation: CSAFGPDQETQYF. The whole variable domain, filled in from reference TRBV29-1 and TRBJ2-5, reads SAVISQKPSRDICQRGTSLTIQCQVDSQVTMMFWYRQQPGQSLTLIATANQGSEATYESGFVIDKFPISRPNLTFSTLTVSNMSPEDSSIYLCSAFGPDQETQYFGPGTRLLVL.

This clonotype was counted only a few times. The rearrangement joins TRBV4-2 to TRBJ2-1; 11 nucleotides agree with TRBD2. CDR3 length: 17 residues. V lost 1 base, J lost 0 bases, and 2 bases stayed unmatched. The germline gives CDR1 LGHNA, CDR2 YNFKEQ. The DNA for the CDR3 is TGTGCCAGCAGCCAAGGGCTAGCGGGAGGCTCCTACAATGAGCAGTTCTTC. It is translated as CASSQGLAGGSYNEQFF.